These 5 T cell receptor beta chains share one sample of origin, sequenced in a study of cytomegalovirus exposure and HLA in healthy donors (TCRdb year 2017). The receptor library was made with the immunoSEQ multiplex PCR assay. A mixture of 60 forward primers for TCR Vbeta segments and 13 reverse primers for TCR Jbeta segments was used in the multiplex PCR. TCRdb retrieved this table from immuneACCESS and kept in-frame rearrangements only. Not all clones are present; in checked studies, unresolved V genes account for under half, and no reason is known for the remainder. Present in this sample are about 43,000 clones, more than 45% of which were seen just once. The ten largest clones capture 5% to 6.5% of the sample. Sequencing was carried out using PBMCs. Every receptor here comes from a man in his sixties in good health and CMV-seronegative.

The chain links TRBV7-8 to TRBJ2-5; TRBD1 might be the D (6 bases). CDR1 SGHVS and CDR2 FQNEAQ come from the germline V gene. The CDR3 covers 15 residues. The germline V and J ends were trimmed by 5 bases and 5 bases, with 18 bases remaining between them. CDR3 bases: TGTGCCAGCAGCCCCCGGGACAACGCAGGGGAGACCCAGTACTTC. It encodes CASSPRDNAGETQYF.

The chain carries TRBV30 and TRBJ2-3; the match to TRBD2 covers 7 bases. This CDR3 is 15 amino acids long. Looked up from germline, CDR1 is GTSNPN and CDR2 is SVGIG (reference sequence). V shed 5 bases, J shed 3 bases, and the junction held 11 bases outside the gene matches. The CDR3 is CAWSIGSSGTDTQYF. The CDR3 DNA sequence: TGTGCCTGGTCGATAGGGAGTAGCGGGACAGATACGCAGTATTTT.

The rearrangement links TRBV6-5 to TRBJ2-7, with D possibly being TRBD1 (8 bases). V was pared by 4 bases and J by 4 bases, with 14 bases between. Germline lookup yields CDR1 MNHEY and CDR2 SVGAGI. CDR3 size: 14 residues. The CDR3 bases are TGTGCCAGCAGTTCTACAGGGGGGGAGTACGAGCAGTACTTC. Amino acids: CASSSTGGEYEQYF.

This clone occurred once. V is TRBV15 and J is TRBJ2-1; TRBD2 might be the D (6 bases). Deletions cut 0 bases from V and 7 bases from J, with 13 bases between. Germline V gene lookup returns CDR1 LNHNV and CDR2 YYDKDF (reference sequence). CDR3 size: 15 residues. The CDR3 DNA follows: TGTGCCACCAGCAGAGATCCGGGAGCAAAAAATGAGCAGTTCTTC. This sequence encodes CATSRDPGAKNEQFF.

This clone occurred a few times. The gene calls are TRBV7-8 and TRBJ2-5, with 10 bases aligning to TRBD2. This CDR3 contains 15 residues. V shed 4 bases and J 2 bases; nucleotides not matched to a gene: 4. CDR1 SGHVS and CDR2 FQNEAQ come from the germline V gene. The CDR3 protein is CASSSRTSGQETQYF. In DNA, the CDR3 is TGTGCCAGCAGCTCCCGGACTAGCGGACAAGAGACCCAGTACTTC.